Sequencing of this T cell receptor beta chain was carried out in a study of cytomegalovirus exposure and HLA in healthy donors. The overall study: The 110 or so validation repertoires used a platform that matched the one used for the 600 to 750 first-cohort repertoires, as a later analysis reported.

The donors were members of the validation cohort comprising approximately 110 subjects, separate from the approximately 630-subject first cohort. Germline V lookup: CDR1 MNHEY, CDR2 SMNVEV (reference sequence). V lost 2 bases, J lost 2 bases, and 7 bases lay in between. The CDR3 has 14 residues. Sequencing used immunoSEQ multiplex PCR; TCRdb keeps in-frame clones, though not all of them. Among some 170,000 clones listed, about 89% were seen once. Study findings and constraints: About 180 TCR beta chains were listed as cytomegalovirus-associated.

Remarks on this clone: Its specificity is unknown.

Input material: PBMCs. The chain links TRBV27 to TRBJ1-5; D is unclear. This TCR derives from a man aged 25-45 years in good health and CMV-seropositive. As DNA, the CDR3 is TGTGCCAGCAGTTTAGGGAAGGGCAATCAGCCCCAGCATTTT. Its protein product is CASSLGKGNQPQHF.